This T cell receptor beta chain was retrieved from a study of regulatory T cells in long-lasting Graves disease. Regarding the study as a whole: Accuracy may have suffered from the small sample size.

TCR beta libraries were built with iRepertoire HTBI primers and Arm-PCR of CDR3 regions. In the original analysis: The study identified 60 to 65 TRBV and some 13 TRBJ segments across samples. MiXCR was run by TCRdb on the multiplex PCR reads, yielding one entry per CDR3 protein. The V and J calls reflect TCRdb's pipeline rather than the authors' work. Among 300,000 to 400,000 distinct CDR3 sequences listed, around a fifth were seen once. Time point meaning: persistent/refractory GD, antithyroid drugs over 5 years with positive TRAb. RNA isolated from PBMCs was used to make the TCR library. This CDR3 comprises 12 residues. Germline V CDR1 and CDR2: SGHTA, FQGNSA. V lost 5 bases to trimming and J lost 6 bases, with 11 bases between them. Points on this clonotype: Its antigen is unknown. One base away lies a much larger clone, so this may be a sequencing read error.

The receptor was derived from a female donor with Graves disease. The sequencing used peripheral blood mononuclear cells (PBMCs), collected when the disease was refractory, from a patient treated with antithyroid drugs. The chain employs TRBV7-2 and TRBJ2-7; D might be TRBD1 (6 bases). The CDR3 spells CTSSPQGGEQYF. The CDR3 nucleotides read TGTACCAGCAGCCCACAGGGTGGCGAGCAGTACTTC.